These T cell receptor beta chains were read from a single sample in a study of prognosis after radiotherapy for stage I lung cancer. TCRdb processed the multiplex PCR reads anew with MiXCR; each CDR3 protein has one entry. The table has roughly 13,000 distinct CDR3 sequences, 25% to 30% seen once. The sample here was PBMCs, taken before or after stereotactic body radiation therapy (not recorded which). These receptors were collected from a donor over 45 with non-small cell lung cancer. Each CDR3 is given without its conserved first and last residue. Fields, in order: V gene, J gene, D gene, CDR3 protein. The D gene is left open where the match is weak.

TRBV6-2/TRBV6-3	TRBJ2-5	TRBD1	ASSSGTVKETQY
TRBV3-1	TRBJ1-5	NA	ASSLREMEPQH
TRBV5-1	TRBJ2-7	TRBD1	ASSWGDRGGYEQY
TRBV2	TRBJ2-4	NA	ASIQRGARENIQY
TRBV5-5	TRBJ2-7	NA	ASSLEGYSYEQY
TRBV12-3/TRBV12-4	TRBJ1-1	NA	ASSTGRVNTEAF
TRBV11-1	TRBJ2-2	NA	ASSPTVAGELF
TRBV20-1	TRBJ1-2	TRBD1	SARSGTGNYGYT
TRBV18	TRBJ2-5	NA	ASSPEQETQY
TRBV28	TRBJ2-1	NA	ASSIGTLYNEQF
TRBV6-1	TRBJ2-2	TRBD1	ASSDGQGDTGELF
TRBV20-1	TRBJ1-6	NA	SASTLGGVGSPLH
TRBV28	TRBJ1-5	TRBD1	ASFTRDRGPWPQH
TRBV5-1	TRBJ2-3	NA	ASNYRIGDTQY
TRBV27	TRBJ2-1	TRBD2	ASTLYWLAGGPSGWNEQF
TRBV7-9	TRBJ1-2	TRBD1	ASSPGQGDYGYT
TRBV2	TRBJ2-3	NA	ASNWDGGLDTRY
TRBV2	TRBJ2-2	TRBD1	ASSRQGAGELF
TRBV5-4	TRBJ2-1	TRBD2	ASSFERELYNEQF
TRBV27	TRBJ1-2	NA	ASSFSEGRGAMTGGRVYGYT
TRBV5-6	TRBJ1-1	NA	ASSLGGVDTEAF
TRBV5-1	TRBJ2-3	NA	ASSLGGTTDTQY
TRBV6-2/TRBV6-3	TRBJ2-1	NA	ASSEDGGAGYNEQF
TRBV6-2/TRBV6-3	TRBJ1-6	NA	ASSDWDTSNSPLH
TRBV20-1	TRBJ1-6	NA	SAGDSSSYNSPLH
TRBV6-1	TRBJ1-2	TRBD1	ASSFLPQGVDARGYT
TRBV14	TRBJ2-7	NA	ASSQFLSPGQY
TRBV28	TRBJ1-1	TRBD1	ASSAGTDTEAF